This passage covers 10 T cell receptor beta chains from one sample sequenced in a study of tumor and adjacent non-tumor tissue in lung cancer. The template was RNA from unsorted bulk tissue. This non-tumor lung sample came from over 3 cm beyond the tumor edge. TCRbeta libraries were built with three rounds of nested PCR, modified from ARM-PCR. TCRdb analysed the multiplex PCR reads with MiXCR anew, one entry per CDR3 protein. The data show about 67,000 distinct CDR3 sequences, 76% seen once. Sequenced input: distant non-tumor lung tissue. These receptors were obtained from a man aged 60-69 years with non-small cell lung cancer.

This clonotype was seen once. At one boundary the junction diverges from the germline segment, which might be a read error. The chain couples TRBV28 to TRBJ2-2, with TRBD1 matching 8 bases. Germline V gene sequence: CDR1 MDHEN, CDR2 SYDVKM. The CDR3 runs 16 residues. The CDR3 loop reads CASSSGTGSNTGGLFF. The CDR3 region has the DNA TGTGCCAGCAGTTCCGGGACAGGTTCGAACACCGGGGGGCTGTTTTTT. The full variable domain, rest sourced from reference TRBV28 and TRBJ2-2, is DVKVTQSSRYLVKRTGEKVFLECVQDMDHENMFWYRQDPGLGLRLIYFSYDVKMKEKGDIPEGYSVSREKKERFSLILESASTNQTSMYLCASSSGTGSNTGGLFFGEGSRLTVL.

At least ten counts were recorded for this clonotype. This chain connects TRBV6-5 to TRBJ2-2; 8 positions match TRBD2. Germline V gives CDR1 MNHEY, CDR2 SVGAGI. The ends lost 6 bases at V and 4 bases at J; junction bases unmatched: 7. The CDR3 is 15 residues long. The CDR3, as DNA: TGTGCCAGCAGCTACCAAGCGGGAGTCACCGGGGAGCTGTTTTTT. Its translation is CASSYQAGVTGELFF.

J is TRBJ2-1 and V is TRBV4-2; D remains unclear. CDR1 and CDR2 from the germline V gene are LGHNA and YNFKEQ. This CDR3 spans 13 amino acids. V was cut by 11 bases and J by 5 bases, with 16 bases left in between. CDR3 nucleotides: TGTGCCGGCGGCCAAGATCGGGACAATGAGCAGTTCTTC. Its protein is CAGGQDRDNEQFF.

Worth noting for this clonotype: Germline and junction disagree at one end, which may indicate a read error. The rearrangement links TRBV14 to TRBJ2-1, with D perhaps given as TRBD1 or TRBD2 (5 bases each). The CDR3 spans 16 residues. Germline V gene lookup returns CDR1 SGHDN and CDR2 FVKESK. CDR3 loop: CVSSPRTGASYNEQFF. For the CDR3, the DNA is TGTGTCAGCAGCCCCCGGACTGGGGCCTCCTACAATGAGCAGTTCTTC. Variable domain in full (rest from reference TRBV14 and TRBJ2-1): EAGVTQFPSHSVIEKGQTVTLRCDPISGHDNLYWYRRVMGKEIKFLLHFVKESKQDESGMPNNRFLAERTGGTYSTLKVQPAELEDSGVYFCVSSPRTGASYNEQFFGPGTRLTVL.

Points on this clonotype: A junction end diverges from the germline sequence, so it may reflect a read error. The gene calls are TRBV12-3 or TRBV12-4 and TRBJ1-4; TRBD1 agrees at 7 bases. The CDR3 has 14 amino acids. CDR3 in DNA: TGTGCCAGGAGTTTTATAGGGGGCAATGAAAAACTGTTTTTT. Translated: CARSFIGGNEKLFF.

This rearrangement joins TRBV29-1 to TRBJ2-7; D may correspond to TRBD1 or TRBD2 (5 bases each). CDR3 size: 13 residues. Germline V gives CDR1 SQVTM, CDR2 ANQGSEA. CDR3 sequence reads: CSERGSGHYEQYF. Written as DNA, the CDR3 is TGCAGTGAACGGGGATCAGGACACTACGAGCAGTACTTC.

Turning to this clonotype: One junction end disagrees with the germline gene, perhaps due to a read error. CDR3 coding DNA: TGTGCCAGCAGTTTCAGTGTCCGGGACTCCTACAATGAGCAATTCTTC. Translating gives CASSFSVRDSYNEQFF. V is TRBV6-6 and J is TRBJ2-1, with a weak D call TRBD2 (6 bases). The germline V gene has CDR1 MNHNY and CDR2 SVGAGI (reference sequence). This CDR3 has 16 amino acids.

About this clonotype: A read error may account for a junction end that differs from germline. The V and J genes are TRBV4-2 and TRBJ2-7; 9 nucleotides line up with TRBD1. In germline, CDR1 is LGHNA, CDR2 YNFKEQ. CDR3 length: 14 residues. Written as DNA, the CDR3 is TGTGCTAGCGGCCCGACAGGGGGTAGGGACGAGCATTACTTC. This encodes CASGPTGGRDEHYF.

A note on this clonotype: Relative to the germline gene, one junction end is altered; a read error may explain this. The chain uses TRBV6-5 and TRBJ1-2; no clear D. The CDR3 is made up of 15 amino acids. The V gene's germline CDR1 is MNHEY and CDR2 SVGAGI. CDR3 region: CASIREGGNNNGYTF. The CDR3 DNA reads TGTGCCAGCATTCGAGAGGGTGGGAATAACAATGGCTACACCTTC.

The chain combines TRBV3-1 with TRBJ2-5; TRBD2 agrees at 7 bases. In germline, CDR1 is LGHDT, CDR2 YNNKEL (reference sequence). The CDR3 is made up of 16 amino acids. Losses at the gene ends were 4 bases for V and 5 bases for J; bases not matched to a gene: 13. CDR3 protein: CASSLRAGDYVETQYF. The CDR3 nucleotides are TGTGCCAGCAGCCTCCGTGCGGGAGATTATGTTGAGACCCAGTACTTC.